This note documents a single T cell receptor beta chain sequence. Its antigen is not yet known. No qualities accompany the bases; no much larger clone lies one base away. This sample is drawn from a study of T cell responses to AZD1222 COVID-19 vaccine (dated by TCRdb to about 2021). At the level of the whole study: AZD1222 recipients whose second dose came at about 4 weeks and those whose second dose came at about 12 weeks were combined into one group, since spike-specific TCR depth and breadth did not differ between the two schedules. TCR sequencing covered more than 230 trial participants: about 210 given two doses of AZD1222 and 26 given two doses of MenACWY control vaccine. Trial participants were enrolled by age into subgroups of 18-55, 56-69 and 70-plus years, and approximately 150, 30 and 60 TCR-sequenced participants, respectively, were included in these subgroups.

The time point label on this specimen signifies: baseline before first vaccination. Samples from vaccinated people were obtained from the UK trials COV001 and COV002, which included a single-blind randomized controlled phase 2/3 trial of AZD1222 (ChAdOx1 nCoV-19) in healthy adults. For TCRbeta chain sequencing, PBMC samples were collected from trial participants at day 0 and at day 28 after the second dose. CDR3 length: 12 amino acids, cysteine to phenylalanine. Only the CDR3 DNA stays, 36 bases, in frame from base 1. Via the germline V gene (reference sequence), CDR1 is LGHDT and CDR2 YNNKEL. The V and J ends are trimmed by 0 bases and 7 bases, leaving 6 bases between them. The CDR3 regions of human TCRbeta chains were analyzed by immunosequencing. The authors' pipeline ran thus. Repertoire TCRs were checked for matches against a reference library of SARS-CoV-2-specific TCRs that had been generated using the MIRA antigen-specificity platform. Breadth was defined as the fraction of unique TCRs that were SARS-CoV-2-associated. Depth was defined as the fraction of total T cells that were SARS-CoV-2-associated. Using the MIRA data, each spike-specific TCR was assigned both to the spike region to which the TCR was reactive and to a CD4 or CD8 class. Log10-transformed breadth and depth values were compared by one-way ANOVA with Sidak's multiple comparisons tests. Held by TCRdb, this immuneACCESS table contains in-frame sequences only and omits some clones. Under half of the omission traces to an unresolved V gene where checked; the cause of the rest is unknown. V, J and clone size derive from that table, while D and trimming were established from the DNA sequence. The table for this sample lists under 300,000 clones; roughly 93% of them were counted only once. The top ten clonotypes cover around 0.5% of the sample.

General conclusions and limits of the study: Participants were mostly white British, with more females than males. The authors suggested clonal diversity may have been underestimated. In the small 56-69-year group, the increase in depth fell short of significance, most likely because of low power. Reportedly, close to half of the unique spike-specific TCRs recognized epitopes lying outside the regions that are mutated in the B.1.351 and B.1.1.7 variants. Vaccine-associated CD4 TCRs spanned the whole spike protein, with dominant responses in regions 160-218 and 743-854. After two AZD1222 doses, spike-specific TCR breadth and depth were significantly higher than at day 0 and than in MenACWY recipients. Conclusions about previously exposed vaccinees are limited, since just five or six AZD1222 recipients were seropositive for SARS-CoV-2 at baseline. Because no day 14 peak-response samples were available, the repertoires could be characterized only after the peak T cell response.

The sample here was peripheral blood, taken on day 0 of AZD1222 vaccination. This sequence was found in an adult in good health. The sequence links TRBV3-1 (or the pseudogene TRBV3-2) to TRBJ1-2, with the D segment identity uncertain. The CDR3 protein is CASSQDQVGYTF. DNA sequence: TGTGCCAGCAGCCAAGATCAGGTTGGCTACACCTTC.